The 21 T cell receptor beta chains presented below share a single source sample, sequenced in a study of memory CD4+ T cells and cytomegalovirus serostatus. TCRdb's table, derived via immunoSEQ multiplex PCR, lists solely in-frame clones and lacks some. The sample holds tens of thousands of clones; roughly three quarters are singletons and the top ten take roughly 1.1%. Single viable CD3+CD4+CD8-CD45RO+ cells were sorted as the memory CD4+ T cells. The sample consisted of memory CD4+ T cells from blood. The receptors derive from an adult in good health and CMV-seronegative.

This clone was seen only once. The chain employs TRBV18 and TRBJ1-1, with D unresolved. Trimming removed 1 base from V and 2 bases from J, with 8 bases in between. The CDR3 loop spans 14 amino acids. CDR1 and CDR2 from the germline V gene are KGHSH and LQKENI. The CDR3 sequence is CASSPRQENTEAFF. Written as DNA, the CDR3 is TGTGCCAGCTCACCACGTCAGGAAAACACTGAAGCTTTCTTT.

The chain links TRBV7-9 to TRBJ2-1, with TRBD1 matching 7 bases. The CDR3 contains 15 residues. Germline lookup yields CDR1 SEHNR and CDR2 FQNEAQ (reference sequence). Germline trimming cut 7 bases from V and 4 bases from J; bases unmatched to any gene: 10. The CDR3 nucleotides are TGTGCCAGCACCAAGGGACAGTCTTTATACAATGAGCAGTTCTTC. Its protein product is CASTKGQSLYNEQFF.

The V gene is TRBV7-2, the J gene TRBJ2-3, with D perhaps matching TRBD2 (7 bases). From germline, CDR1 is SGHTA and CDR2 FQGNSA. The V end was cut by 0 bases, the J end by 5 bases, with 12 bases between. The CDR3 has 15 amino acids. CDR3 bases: TGTGCCAGCAGCTTAGCGGCGGGGGCGGGAGATACGCAGTATTTT. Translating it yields CASSLAAGAGDTQYF. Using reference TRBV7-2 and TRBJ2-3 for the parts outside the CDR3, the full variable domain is GAGVSQSPSNKVTEKGKDVELRCDPISGHTALYWYRQSLGQGLEFLIYFQGNSAPDKSGLPSDRFSAERTGGSVSTLTIQRTQQEDSAVYLCASSLAAGAGDTQYFGPGTRLTVL.

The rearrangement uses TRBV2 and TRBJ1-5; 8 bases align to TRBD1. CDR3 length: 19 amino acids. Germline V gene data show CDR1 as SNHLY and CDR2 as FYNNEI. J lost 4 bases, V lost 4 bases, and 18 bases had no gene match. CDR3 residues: CASSVGQGVRDWGNQPQHF. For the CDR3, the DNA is TGTGCCAGCAGTGTAGGACAGGGAGTGAGGGATTGGGGGAATCAGCCCCAGCATTTT.

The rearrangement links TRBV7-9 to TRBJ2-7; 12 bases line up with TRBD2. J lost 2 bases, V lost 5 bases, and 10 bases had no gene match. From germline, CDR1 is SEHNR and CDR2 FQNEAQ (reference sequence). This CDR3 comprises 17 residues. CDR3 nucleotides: TGTGCCAGCAGCCCCCCAGCAGCTAGCGGGAGGGCCTACGAGCAGTACTTC. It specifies CASSPPAASGRAYEQYF.

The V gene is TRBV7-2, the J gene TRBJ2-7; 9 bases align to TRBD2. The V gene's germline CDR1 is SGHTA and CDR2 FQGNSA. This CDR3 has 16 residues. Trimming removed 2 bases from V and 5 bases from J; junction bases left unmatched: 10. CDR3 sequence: CASSLRGLAGLDEQYF. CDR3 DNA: TGTGCCAGCAGCTTAAGAGGGCTAGCGGGATTGGACGAGCAGTACTTC. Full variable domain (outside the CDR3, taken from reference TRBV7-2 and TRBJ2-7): GAGVSQSPSNKVTEKGKDVELRCDPISGHTALYWYRQSLGQGLEFLIYFQGNSAPDKSGLPSDRFSAERTGGSVSTLTIQRTQQEDSAVYLCASSLRGLAGLDEQYFGPGTRLTVT.

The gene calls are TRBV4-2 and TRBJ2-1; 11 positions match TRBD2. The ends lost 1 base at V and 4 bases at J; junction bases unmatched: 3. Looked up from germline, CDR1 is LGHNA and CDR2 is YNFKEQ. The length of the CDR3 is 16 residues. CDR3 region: CASSQASGRLYNEQFF. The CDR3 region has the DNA TGTGCCAGCAGCCAAGCTAGCGGGAGGCTGTACAATGAGCAGTTCTTC.

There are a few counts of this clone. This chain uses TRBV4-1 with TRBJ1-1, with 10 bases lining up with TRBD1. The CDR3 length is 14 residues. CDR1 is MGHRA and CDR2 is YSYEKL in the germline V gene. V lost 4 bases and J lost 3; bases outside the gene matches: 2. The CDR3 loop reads CASSRTGGDTEAFF. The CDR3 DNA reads TGCGCCAGCAGCCGGACAGGGGGAGACACTGAAGCTTTCTTT.

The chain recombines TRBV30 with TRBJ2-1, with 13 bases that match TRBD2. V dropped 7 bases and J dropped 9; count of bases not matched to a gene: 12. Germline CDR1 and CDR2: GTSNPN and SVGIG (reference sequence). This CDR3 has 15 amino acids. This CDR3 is CAYTGLAGYDGEQFF. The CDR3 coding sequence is TGTGCCTACACGGGACTAGCGGGATATGATGGTGAGCAGTTCTTC. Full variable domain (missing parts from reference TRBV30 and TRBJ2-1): SQTIHQWPATLVQPVGSPLSLECTVEGTSNPNLYWYRQAAGRGLQLLFYSVGIGQISSEVPQNLSASRPQDRQFILSSKKLLLSDSGFYLCAYTGLAGYDGEQFFGPGTRLTVL.

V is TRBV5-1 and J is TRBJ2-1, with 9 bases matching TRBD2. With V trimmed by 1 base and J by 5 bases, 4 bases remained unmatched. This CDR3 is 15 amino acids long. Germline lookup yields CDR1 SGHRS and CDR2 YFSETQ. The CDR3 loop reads CASSLTPSGNNEQFF. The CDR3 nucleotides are TGCGCCAGCAGCTTGACACCTAGCGGGAACAATGAGCAGTTCTTC.

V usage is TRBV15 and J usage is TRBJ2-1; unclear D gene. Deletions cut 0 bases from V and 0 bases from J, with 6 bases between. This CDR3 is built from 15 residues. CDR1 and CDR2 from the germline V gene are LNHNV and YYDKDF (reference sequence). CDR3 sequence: CATSRDFGSYNEQFF. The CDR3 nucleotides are TGTGCCACCAGCAGAGATTTTGGCTCCTACAATGAGCAGTTCTTC.

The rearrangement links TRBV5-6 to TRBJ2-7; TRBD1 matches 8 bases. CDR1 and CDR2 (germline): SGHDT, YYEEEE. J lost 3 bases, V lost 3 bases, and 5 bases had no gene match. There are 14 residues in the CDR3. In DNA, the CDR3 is TGTGCCAGCAGCTCGATACAGGGGGACTACGAGCAGTACTTC. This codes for CASSSIQGDYEQYF.

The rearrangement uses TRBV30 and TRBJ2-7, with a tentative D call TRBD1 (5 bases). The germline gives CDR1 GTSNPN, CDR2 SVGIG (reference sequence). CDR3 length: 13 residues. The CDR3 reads CAAQRGSTYEQYF. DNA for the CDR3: TGTGCTGCCCAAAGGGGCAGCACCTACGAGCAGTACTTC.

The CDR3 loop is CASWGPATYEQYF. The CDR3 DNA is TGTGCCAGCTGGGGACCGGCGACCTACGAGCAGTACTTC. J is TRBJ2-7 and V is TRBV10-3; tentatively, D is TRBD1 or TRBD2 (5 bases each). Germline values: CDR1 ENHRY, CDR2 SYGVKD. This CDR3 comprises 13 residues. Deletions cut 10 bases from V and 2 bases from J, with 15 bases between.

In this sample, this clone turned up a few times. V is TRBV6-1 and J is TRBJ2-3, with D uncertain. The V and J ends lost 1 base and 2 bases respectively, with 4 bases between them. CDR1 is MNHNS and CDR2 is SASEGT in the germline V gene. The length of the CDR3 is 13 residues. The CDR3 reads CASSEEHTDTQYF. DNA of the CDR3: TGTGCCAGCAGTGAAGAGCACACAGATACGCAGTATTTT.

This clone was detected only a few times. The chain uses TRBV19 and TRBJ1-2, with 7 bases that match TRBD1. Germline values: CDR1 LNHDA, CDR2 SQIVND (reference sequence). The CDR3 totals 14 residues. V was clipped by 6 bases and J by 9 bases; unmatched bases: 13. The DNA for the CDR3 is TGTGCCAGTAGGGACTTCGACAGGGAGGGTCGCTACACCTTC. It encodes CASRDFDREGRYTF.

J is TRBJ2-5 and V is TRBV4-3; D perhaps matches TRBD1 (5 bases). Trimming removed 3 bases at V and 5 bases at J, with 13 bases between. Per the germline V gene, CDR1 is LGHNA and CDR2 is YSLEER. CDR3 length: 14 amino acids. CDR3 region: CASSQEVGPETQYF. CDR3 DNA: TGCGCCAGCAGCCAGGAAGTGGGGCCGGAGACCCAGTACTTC.

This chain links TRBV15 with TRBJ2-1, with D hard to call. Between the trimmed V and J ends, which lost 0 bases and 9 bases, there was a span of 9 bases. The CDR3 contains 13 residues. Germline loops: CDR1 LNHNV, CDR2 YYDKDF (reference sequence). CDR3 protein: CATSRDLGREQFF. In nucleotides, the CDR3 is TGTGCCACCAGCAGAGATCTAGGGCGTGAGCAGTTCTTC.

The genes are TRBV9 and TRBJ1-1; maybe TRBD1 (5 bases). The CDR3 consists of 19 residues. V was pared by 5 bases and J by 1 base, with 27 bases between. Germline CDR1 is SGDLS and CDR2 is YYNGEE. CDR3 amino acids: CASREGLRRGMSENTEAFF. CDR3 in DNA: TGTGCCAGCAGGGAGGGGCTCAGGAGGGGTATGAGTGAGAACACTGAAGCTTTCTTT.

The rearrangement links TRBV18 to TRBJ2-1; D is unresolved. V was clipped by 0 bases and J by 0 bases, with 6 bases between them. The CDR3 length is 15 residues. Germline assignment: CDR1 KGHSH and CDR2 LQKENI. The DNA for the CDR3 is TGTGCCAGCTCACCACCGAGGTACTCCTACAATGAGCAGTTCTTC. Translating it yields CASSPPRYSYNEQFF.

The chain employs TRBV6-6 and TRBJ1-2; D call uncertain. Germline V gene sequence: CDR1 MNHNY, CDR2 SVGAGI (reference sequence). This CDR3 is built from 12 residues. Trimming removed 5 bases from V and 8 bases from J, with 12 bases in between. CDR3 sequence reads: CASSNPGSGYTF. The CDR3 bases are TGTGCCAGCAGTAACCCCGGCAGCGGCTACACCTTC.